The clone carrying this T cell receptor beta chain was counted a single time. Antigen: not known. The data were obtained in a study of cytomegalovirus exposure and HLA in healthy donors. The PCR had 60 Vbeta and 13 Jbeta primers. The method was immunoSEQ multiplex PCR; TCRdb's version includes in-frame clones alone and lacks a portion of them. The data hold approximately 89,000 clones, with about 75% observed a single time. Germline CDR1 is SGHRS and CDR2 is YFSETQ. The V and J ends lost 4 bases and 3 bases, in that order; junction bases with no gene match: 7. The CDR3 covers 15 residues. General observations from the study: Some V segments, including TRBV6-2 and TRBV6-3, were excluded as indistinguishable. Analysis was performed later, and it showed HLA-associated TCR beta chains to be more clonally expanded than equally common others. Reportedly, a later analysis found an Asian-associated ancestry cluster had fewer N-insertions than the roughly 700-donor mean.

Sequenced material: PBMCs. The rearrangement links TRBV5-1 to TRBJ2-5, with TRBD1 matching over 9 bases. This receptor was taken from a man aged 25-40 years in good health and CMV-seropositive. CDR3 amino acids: CASSNVGTGKETQYF. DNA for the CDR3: TGCGCCAGCAGCAATGTCGGGACAGGGAAAGAGACCCAGTACTTC.